This T cell receptor (beta chain) emerged from a study of shared clonotypes between healthy human individuals (dated by TCRdb to about 2020). A note on the overall study: The cohort comprised a couple of women and three men aged 18 to 49 years. For each donor, CD4 naive and CD4 memory were each run on three plates, CD8 naive on two plates, and CD8 memory on one plate. The study deeply sequenced blood TCR repertoires of about 5 healthy adults to estimate repertoire size and the extent of clonotype sharing between individuals. Libraries were prepared and TCR repertoires were sequenced by different laboratories using diverse techniques, in order to increase sequencing depth and limit assay-specific biases. Leukapheresis yielded between about 0.9 and 8.9 billion PBMCs per donor. The full study reports these points: When a few donors were compared, the shared fraction of clonotypes was roughly 5% for naive CD4, roughly 3.4% for naive CD8, roughly 2.3% for memory CD4, and less than 0.45% for memory CD8. Incomplete sequencing was indicated by rarefaction of sorted-subset datasets, despite the large sequencing depth. Sampling was limited to blood, and TCR repertoires in tissue likely differ from TCR repertoires in blood. Because the study included a small number of donors, the genetic and exposure-history diversity represented was limited. Based on pairwise subsampling, the degree of clonotype sharing among donors was expected to be affected by sequencing depth. Clonotypes shared by all four sorted-subset donors showed higher generation probabilities than non-shared clonotypes. Naive subsets generally had larger estimated clonotype richness than memory subsets.

According to the germline V gene (reference sequence), CDR1 reads PRHDT and CDR2 reads FYEKMQ. V lost 3 bases and J lost 4 bases, and the count of bases not matched to a germline gene is 10. Spanning cysteine to phenylalanine, the CDR3 consists of 18 amino acids. Only the CDR3 DNA is retained, 54 bases long and in frame from the first base. To note about this clone: Its antigen is currently not known. One base away there is no much larger clone; base qualities are not given.

Using the deep immunoSEQ assay, multiplex PCR amplified TCR CDR3 regions from genomic DNA. Extracted genomic DNA from each cell subset was distributed evenly across all wells of several immunoSEQ 96-well plates, and each plate was treated as a replicate. For sorted subsets, roughly 200 ng genomic DNA, equal to tens of thousands of T cell genomes, was loaded into each replicate PCR. Purified libraries were measured with a Qubit 3.0 fluorometer, size-checked on a Bioanalyzer 2100, and measured again with the KAPA Library Quantification kit. Every immunoSEQ 96-well plate was sequenced on a separate single-read 150-cycle Illumina NextSeq 550 flow cell. As for the original processing: Because the immunoSEQ output included only junctional sequences and no quality scores, the filtering could not be the same as the filtering used for full-length reads. Sequences were annotated with PyIR, a Python wrapper for IgBLAST v1.9, and V/J genes and CDR3 were assigned using IMGT germline references. Reads were removed for weak V/J assignments (E-value above 1e-6), missing CDR3, stop codons, out-of-frame junctions, or ambiguous translated residues. V3J clonotypes were defined by identical inferred V gene, J gene, and CDR3 amino acid sequence. To compute the percentage overlap between repertoires, the number of shared unique clonotypes was divided by the size of the smaller repertoire. Richness of each repertoire was evaluated using RTK rarefaction, the Chao1 estimator, and Recon v2.1 estimates of unobserved clonotypes. Generation probabilities for all TCRbeta clonotypes obtained by the gDNA method from a handful of donors were computed using OLGA. This is the immuneACCESS table as TCRdb keeps it, with only in-frame sequences that have V and J called. A part of the clones is gone; compared with another copy, unresolved V genes explain less than half, and the rest is unexplained. V, J and clone size are those of that table, while D and trimming were read from the DNA. The sample table lists approximately 1.5 million clones, nearly 99% of them with a count of one. The ten biggest clones cover 0.45% of the sample.

Healthy HIV-negative adults with no recently reported acute infections or vaccinations were included as donors. All donors were Caucasian adults living in Nashville, Tennessee, USA. CD4+ T cells were enriched by magnetic negative selection, after which naive cells were positively selected on CD45RA and the negative fraction was taken as the memory subset. Blood was obtained by leukapheresis, after which PBMCs were separated by Ficoll-Histopaque density gradient centrifugation and cryopreserved in liquid nitrogen vapor phase. Analytical flow cytometry was used to check the purity and quantity of every magnetically sorted T cell population. Genomic DNA was isolated from each sorted fraction and quantified by UV absorbance on a Nanodrop 2000c.

The source material was naive CD4+ T cells sorted from blood. The cell subset or site label, read with the paper, signifies: CD45RA+ positively selected. Recombination connected TRBV13 to TRBJ2-3; TRBD2 fits 13 bases in the junction. The TCR was taken from a man under 40 in good health. The CDR3 reads as follows: CASSFPTSGRTSPDTQYF. The DNA sequence is as follows: TGTGCCAGCAGCTTTCCGACTAGCGGGAGGACCTCCCCAGATACGCAGTATTTT.